This TCR beta chain was profiled in a study of blood T cell repertoires in COVID-19. The method was immunoSEQ multiplex PCR; TCRdb's version includes in-frame clones alone and lacks a portion of them. The table records roughly 150,000 clones, 82% of them present only once. This CDR3 has 14 amino acids. Germline V CDR1 and CDR2: SGDLS, YYNGEE. V was pared by 3 bases and J by 0 bases, with 7 bases between. This chain links TRBV9 with TRBJ1-3, with D uncertain. The TCR originated in a woman at least 80 years old with acute or convalescent COVID-19. The sample comprised peripheral blood. CDR3 protein: CASSAADSGNTIYF. DNA for the CDR3: TGTGCCAGCAGCGCCGCAGACTCTGGAAACACCATATATTTT. Based on the CDR3 plus reference TRBV9 and TRBJ1-3, the full variable domain is DSGVTQTPKHLITATGQRVTLRCSPRSGDLSVYWYQQSLDQGLQFLIQYYNGEERAKGNILERFSAQQFPDLHSELNLSSLELGDSALYFCASSAADSGNTIYFGEGSWLTVV.